The present T cell receptor beta chain was sequenced within a study of CD8+ T cells in alopecia areata. cDNA prepared by RNA extraction and subsequent reverse transcription served as the template for sequencing. TCRdb's copy holds only in-frame clones and misses some; the assay was immunoSEQ multiplex PCR. The table records fewer than 150,000 clones, approximately 60% of them present only once. CDR1 and CDR2 (germline): LNHDA, SQIVND (reference sequence). V lost 7 bases to trimming and J lost 8 bases, with 11 bases between them. The CDR3 has 11 amino acids. Sequenced material: CD4+ T cells sorted from blood. This sequence joins TRBV19 and TRBJ1-2; tentative D call: TRBD1 (5 bases). This TCR came from a human donor in good health. The CDR3 loop is CASTGARGYTF. The CDR3 DNA follows: TGTGCCAGTACCGGGGCACGGGGCTACACCTTC.